This TCR beta chain was profiled in a study of blood T cell repertoires in COVID-19. Across the study: Samples representing acute and convalescent COVID-19 were sourced from the United States, Italy and Spain. PBMCs, B-cell-depleted T cells, or T cells provided the cDNA or gDNA that made up the material.

In the original analysis: How many nucleated cells were present was estimated from reference gene primer amplification. Assay: immunoSEQ multiplex PCR; the TCRdb copy retains only in-frame clones and omits some. That table furnishes V, J and clone size, whereas the DNA furnished D and trimming. This table has about 120,000 clones, about 85% appearing once. The CDR3 loop spans 13 amino acids. V was clipped by 5 bases and J by 10 bases, with 12 bases between them. Per the germline V gene, CDR1 is SEHNR and CDR2 is FQNEAQ (reference sequence). Sequences were obtained from peripheral blood. The chain combines TRBV7-9 with TRBJ1-6; D not resolved. The TCR sequence derives from an elderly woman with acute or convalescent COVID-19. Here the CDR3 reads CASSLPSGSPLHF. The DNA of the CDR3 is TGTGCCAGCAGCCTACCTTCGGGATCACCCCTCCACTTT. The full variable domain, with the rest looked up from reference TRBV7-9 and TRBJ1-6, is DTGVSQNPRHKITKRGQNVTFRCDPISEHNRLYWYRQTLGQGPEFLTYFQNEAQLEKSRLLSDRFSAERPKGSFSTLEIQRTEQGDSAMYLCASSLPSGSPLHFGNGTRLTVT.